Shown below are 8 T cell receptor beta chains from a single sample sequenced in a study of brain metastases from non-small cell lung cancer. TCRdb keeps only in-frame clones here, not all; method: immunoSEQ multiplex PCR. This table has some 2,100 clones, roughly 83% appearing once. The specimen was tissue from a brain metastasis. All receptors derive from a donor aged 40 or older with non-small cell lung cancer.

The chain has TRBV5-5 and TRBJ1-4; D is ambiguous. Trimming cost V 0 bases and J 12 bases, with 12 bases left between them. CDR1 and CDR2 from the germline V gene are SGHKS and YYEKEE (reference sequence). This CDR3 comprises 13 residues. The CDR3: CASSLDLAAELFF. CDR3 nucleotides: TGTGCCAGCAGCTTGGACCTCGCTGCTGAACTGTTTTTT.

V and J are TRBV29-1 and TRBJ2-1; 15 bases agree with TRBD2. Germline values: CDR1 SQVTM, CDR2 ANQGSEA. The CDR3 extends over 17 amino acids. J was trimmed by 1 base and V by 6 bases; bases with no gene match: 7. The CDR3 nucleotides read TGCAGCGTGCCGGGACTAGCGGGAGGTGGGTCCTACAATGAGCAGTTCTTC. The encoded protein is CSVPGLAGGGSYNEQFF.

The J gene is TRBJ1-2, the V gene TRBV28, with D perhaps matching TRBD1 (5 bases). This CDR3 spans 14 amino acids. From germline, CDR1 is MDHEN and CDR2 SYDVKM. V dropped 6 bases and J dropped 0 bases, with 11 bases sitting between them. Here the CDR3 reads CASRRQSSNYGYTF. The DNA for the CDR3 is TGTGCCAGCAGAAGACAGAGCTCTAACTATGGCTACACCTTC.

This sequence joins TRBV29-1 and TRBJ1-2, with D perhaps TRBD1 (6 bases). The germline V gene has CDR1 SQVTM and CDR2 ANQGSEA. Deletions cut 6 bases from V and 8 bases from J, with 22 bases between. The CDR3 runs to 14 residues. The CDR3 nucleotides read TGCAGCGTGGTTATACAGGGAGCCCCCGGGGGCTACACCTTC. Translated, it gives CSVVIQGAPGGYTF.

The rearrangement joins TRBV6-1 to TRBJ1-2, with 7 bases fitting TRBD1. V dropped 2 bases and J dropped 8; count of bases not matched to a gene: 8. Germline V gene sequence: CDR1 MNHNS, CDR2 SASEGT. CDR3 length equals 14 residues. The CDR3 reads CASSESGTASGYTF. Here the CDR3 DNA reads TGTGCCAGCAGTGAATCCGGGACAGCGAGCGGCTACACCTTC.

This rearrangement joins TRBV5-1 to TRBJ2-7; 8 nucleotides agree with TRBD1. Germline V gene data show CDR1 as SGHRS and CDR2 as YFSETQ. CDR3 length equals 13 residues. V shed 5 bases, J shed 3 bases, and the junction held 4 bases outside the gene matches. The CDR3, as DNA: TGCGCCAGCAGACGGGACAGGATCTACGAGCAGTACTTC. This gives the protein CASRRDRIYEQYF.

The CDR3 here is CASSFLDSHAQFF. CDR3 sequence (DNA): TGCGCCAGCAGCTTTTTGGACTCCCACGCCCAGTTCTTC. The chain is built from TRBV5-1 and TRBJ2-1; TRBD2 might be the D (5 bases). Germline assignment: CDR1 SGHRS and CDR2 YFSETQ. Trimming cost V 2 bases and J 13 bases, with 16 bases left between them. CDR3 size: 13 residues.

This CDR3 is CASSYAYEQYF. The CDR3, as DNA: TGTGCCAGCAGTTACGCGTACGAGCAGTACTTC. This chain links TRBV6-2 or TRBV6-3 with TRBJ2-7; no firm D call. Per the germline V gene, CDR1 is MNHEY and CDR2 is SVGEGT. V lost 2 bases to trimming and J lost 4 bases, with 3 bases between them. This CDR3 spans 11 amino acids.